This TCR beta chain is from a study of cytomegalovirus exposure and HLA in healthy donors (dated by TCRdb to about 2017). Background for the entire study: An earlier analysis of several hundred of the donors reported about 300 Gb of sequence data and 95 million to 130 million unique TCR beta sequences obtained from around 180 million T cells. Roughly 300 gigabases of sequencing data and tens of millions of unique TCR sequences were included in an early release covering about 700 HLA-typed donors. Of the roughly 390 genotyped donors, approximately 82% fell in the genetic ancestry cluster associated with self-reported Caucasian donors. The aim of the study was to test whether cataloging public T cell receptors could identify signatures of past pathogen exposure. The study used immunosequencing to profile the T cell repertoires of approximately 640 subjects and linked those repertoires to cytomegalovirus serostatus. A separate validation cohort of 100 to 150 different subjects was used in addition to the approximately 700-subject first cohort. High-throughput TCR immunosequencing, statistical association of individual TCRs with disease status, and machine learning were combined to predict cytomegalovirus infection status. To study patterns of TCR occurrence, a later analysis re-analyzed previously published TCR beta repertoires from around 700 donors and added high-resolution HLA genotyping. Rather than using new phenotypic data, the later analysis identified candidate immune exposures from TCR beta sequences and from how often those sequences occurred across donors. In an earlier analysis of roughly 580 of the donors, high-throughput TCR beta sequencing was used to judge whether each TCR beta V gene segment behaved as functional or pseudogenic. Donor age, sex, ethnicity and CMV serostatus were compiled alongside the repertoire data. In a later genetic analysis, genome-wide SNP genotypes for about 60% of the 666 donors were used, and that subset was treated as a discovery cohort. Every discovery cohort repertoire had been produced on one sequencing platform. Class I and class II HLA loci were covered by the typing at four-digit resolution. The number of typed donors differed by locus: about 620-640 for A, B, C, DRB1 and DQB1; approximately 530 for DQA1; approximately 600 for DPA1; and around 470 for DPB1. Several DR-DQ haplotypes were handled as single units for association and clustering because linkage in the cohort was strong. Across 398 genotyped donors of the cohort, an average of roughly 200,000 unique TCR beta nucleotide sequences per donor were sequenced, and around 20% of those sequences were non-productive.

What the authors observed across the whole study: In a later analysis, HLA-associated TCR beta chains were found to be more clonally expanded and to have lower generation probabilities than equally common non-associated chains. Sequencing depth was assumed to be roughly uniform across donors in the presence/absence analyses, though that assumption may not hold. Assigning TCR associations to individual alleles was difficult when HLA alleles, especially DR and DQ, strongly co-occurred. Linkage disequilibrium might explain the correlated functional status among segregating V segments, but an unknown experimental factor could not be excluded. Cytomegalovirus status was reported to be diagnosed by the classifier with high specificity and sensitivity in both the original and validation cohorts. In vitro tests confirmed that a few of the cytomegalovirus-associated TCR beta chains recognize cytomegalovirus antigens. The sequencing pipeline was judged likely to have produced a cluster of highly shared sequence variants as a technical artifact. In the study, around 150 TCR beta chains were listed as associated with cytomegalovirus. According to a later analysis, parvovirus B19, influenza, CMV and Epstein-Barr virus appeared linked to several top co-occurrence clusters. According to a later genetic analysis, donors in an Asian-associated ancestry cluster had fewer N-insertions in productive TCRs than the approximately 700-donor mean. A further reported finding was that TCR beta sequences accurately predicted the HLA-A and HLA-B alleles for most subjects in the first cohort. An association between a missense DCLRE1C variant and V-gene and J-gene trimming of TCR beta chains was found in a later genetic analysis and replicated in an independent cohort. Only TCR beta chains were sequenced in this cohort, and the absence of alpha or paired-chain data limited detectable features. For the cohort, immune exposure information was limited to CMV serostatus. In a later analysis, TCR association rates were found to vary across HLA loci, with the most associated TCRs seen for DRB1 alleles and the fewest for HLA-C alleles. A later analysis found that most CMV-associated TCR beta chains appeared HLA-restricted, with HLA associations seemingly driven largely by CMV exposure. At a false discovery rate of 0.05, a later analysis linked 16,951 TCR beta sequences to specific HLA alleles. Because HLA typing was unavailable for some donors at each locus, only the typed subset was used in association tests. Broadly in line with IMGT annotations, most TCR beta V segments showed up in productive rearrangements about 87% or about 30% of the time in an earlier analysis of 587 of the donors. The authors suggested that the approach could potentially be generalized to other disease states and immunological phenotypes. Roughly 17 rarely observed V segments, including chromosome 9 orphons, were excluded from the earlier analysis of about 610 of the donors because counts were too low. Most TCR sequences were observed very rarely across donors, whereas some public TCRs were present in many individuals.

With respect to this clone: Its binding antigen is unknown. Per-nucleotide qualities are absent, and no much larger clonotype sits a single base away.

Libraries came from the immunoSEQ multiplex PCR assay. The multiplex PCR relied on a mix of 60 forward primers for TCR Vbeta segments and 13 reverse primers for TCR Jbeta segments. The CDR3 region of rearranged TCR beta genes was amplified from genomic DNA with a multiplex PCR assay. On the Illumina HiSeq System, the amplified TCR beta libraries were sequenced as 87-base-pair reads. The study's processing was this. A later analysis tallied 80 million to 95 million unique TCR beta chains across the roughly 610 repertoires, and some 12 million of those chains were shared by two or more donors. Raw reads were error-corrected and collapsed into unique sequences by a nearest-neighbor algorithm in which closely related sequences were merged to remove PCR and sequencing errors. To assign V, D and J gene segments, CDR3 sequences were aligned to IMGT reference sequences. For a sequence to be retained, a match of at least six nucleotides to both a V gene segment and a J gene segment was required. Rearrangements were called productive when the CDR3 lacked stop codons and stayed in frame with V and J; all others were non-productive. Following IMGT convention, CDR3 was defined as the stretch from the second conserved V-encoded cysteine to the conserved J-encoded phenylalanine. The earlier analysis of more than 450 of the donors excluded sequences that lacked an unambiguous match to a single V gene segment. An earlier analysis of fewer than 750 of the donors called V segments functional above 56.7% productive rearrangements and segregating when the between-donor standard deviation exceeded 5%. A statistical classification framework was built for diagnosing cytomegalovirus status from the catalog of TCR beta chain sequences. In a later analysis, TCR nucleotide sequences were compared against IMGT/GENE-DB human TR gene sequences so that V and J genes could be assigned. A later analysis assigned CDR3 sequences and most-parsimonious VDJ recombination scenarios with the TCRdist pipeline. In a later analysis, each TCR beta chain was defined by its CDR3 amino acid sequence together with its V-gene family, and reads lacking a unique V-gene family were excluded. As a way to deal with suspected cross-contamination and a sequencing artifact, a later analysis dropped under 600 nucleotide sequences that were highly shared and had low generation probability. For each public chain, a later analysis derived a clonal expansion index from normalized ranks of inferred template counts within each repertoire. A later analysis computed generation probabilities with a VDJ recombination model fitted to out-of-frame rearrangements, and checked the results against IGoR. A later analysis scored TCR-TCR, TCR-HLA and TCR-CMV co-occurrence with hypergeometric tests, applying a repertoire-size bias correction to TCR pairs. False discovery rates were estimated in a later analysis by permuting HLA or CMV assignments 20 times. A later analysis grouped co-occurring TCRs with DBSCAN, adding TCRdist sequence similarity when clustering within HLA-allele-positive subsets. Repertoires with fewer than 30,000 or more than 120,000 public chains, plus five repertoires with anomalous nucleotide sharing, were excluded from co-occurrence clustering. Here the immuneACCESS table is served through TCRdb, limited to in-frame sequences with V and J called. Missing clones are a known gap in these copies; in checked studies unresolved V genes cover under half, and the rest lacks a known reason. That table is the source of V, J and clone size, and D and trimming were worked out from the DNA. Present in this sample are tens of thousands of clones, approximately 79% of which were seen just once. The ten biggest clones cover about 4% of the sample.

The cohort consisted of 666 healthy bone marrow donors. At the time of sampling, all cohort members were nominally healthy, though unrecorded immune exposures were likely present. The donor was CMV seronegative and was included in the group of several hundred seronegative cohort members. Every donor gave a peripheral blood sample, and the peripheral blood mononuclear cells from that sample were used for TCR beta sequencing. The Qiagen DNeasy Blood Extraction Kit was used to extract genomic DNA from the blood cell samples. The TCR sequence derives from a woman aged 40 to 49 in good health and CMV-seronegative. The sample taken for sequencing was PBMCs.

The nucleotide sequence is TGTGCCAGCAGCGTACCGGGGTACGGGGAGCTGTTTTTT. It specifies CASSVPGYGELFF. This sequence uses TRBV9 and TRBJ2-2; 5 matching bases give a weak D call of TRBD2. A distance of 8 bases separates the germline ends of V and J, which lose 1 base and 7 bases respectively. Taken from cysteine to phenylalanine, the CDR3 has 13 residues. The DNA shown is the 39-base CDR3, in frame from base 1. CDR1 and CDR2 were assigned from the germline V gene as SGDLS and YYNGEE.